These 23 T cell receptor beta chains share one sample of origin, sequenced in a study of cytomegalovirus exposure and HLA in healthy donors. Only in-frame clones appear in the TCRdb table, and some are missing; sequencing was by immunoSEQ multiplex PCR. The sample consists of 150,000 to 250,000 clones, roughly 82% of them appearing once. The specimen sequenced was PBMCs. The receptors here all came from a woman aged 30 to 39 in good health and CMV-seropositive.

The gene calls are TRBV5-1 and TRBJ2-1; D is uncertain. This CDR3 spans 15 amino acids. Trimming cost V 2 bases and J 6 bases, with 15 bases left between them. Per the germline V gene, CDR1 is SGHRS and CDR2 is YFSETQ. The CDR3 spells CASSFYSWVGNEQFF. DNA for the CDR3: TGCGCCAGCAGCTTTTACAGCTGGGTGGGCAATGAGCAGTTCTTC.

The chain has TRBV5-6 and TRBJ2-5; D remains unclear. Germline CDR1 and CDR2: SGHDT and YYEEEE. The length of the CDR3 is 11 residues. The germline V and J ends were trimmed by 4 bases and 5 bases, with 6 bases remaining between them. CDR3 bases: TGTGCCAGCAGCCGGTGGGAGACCCAGTACTTC. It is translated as CASSRWETQYF.

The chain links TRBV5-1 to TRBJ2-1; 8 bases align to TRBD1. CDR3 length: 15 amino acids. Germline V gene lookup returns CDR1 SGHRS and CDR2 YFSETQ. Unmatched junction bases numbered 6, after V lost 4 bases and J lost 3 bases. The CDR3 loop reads CASSNLDRGYNEQFF. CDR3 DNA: TGCGCCAGCAGCAACCTAGACAGGGGCTACAATGAGCAGTTCTTC.

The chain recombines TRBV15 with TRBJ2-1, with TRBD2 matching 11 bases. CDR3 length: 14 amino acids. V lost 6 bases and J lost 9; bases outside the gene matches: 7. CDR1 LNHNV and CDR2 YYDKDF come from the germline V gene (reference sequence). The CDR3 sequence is CATRRTSGSVEQFF. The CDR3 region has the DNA TGTGCCACCAGGAGGACTAGCGGGTCGGTTGAGCAGTTCTTC.

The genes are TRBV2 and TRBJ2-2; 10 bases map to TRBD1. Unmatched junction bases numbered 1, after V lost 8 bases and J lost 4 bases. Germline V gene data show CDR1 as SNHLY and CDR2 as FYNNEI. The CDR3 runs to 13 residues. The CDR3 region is CASWTGGTGELFF. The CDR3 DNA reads TGTGCCAGCTGGACAGGGGGCACCGGGGAGCTGTTTTTT.

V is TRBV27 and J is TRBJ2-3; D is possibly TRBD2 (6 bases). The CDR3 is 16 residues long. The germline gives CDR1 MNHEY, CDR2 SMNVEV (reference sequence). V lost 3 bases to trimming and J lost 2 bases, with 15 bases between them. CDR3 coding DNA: TGTGCCAGCAGTTTGCGGGGCACAGTCCCCACAGATACGCAGTATTTT. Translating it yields CASSLRGTVPTDTQYF.

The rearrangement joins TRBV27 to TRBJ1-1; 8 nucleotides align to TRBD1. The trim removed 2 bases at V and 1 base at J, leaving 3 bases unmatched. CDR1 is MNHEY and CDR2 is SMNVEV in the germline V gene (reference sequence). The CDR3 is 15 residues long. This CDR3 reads CASSLAGTGNTEAFF. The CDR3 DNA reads TGTGCCAGCAGTTTAGCCGGGACAGGGAACACTGAAGCTTTCTTT.

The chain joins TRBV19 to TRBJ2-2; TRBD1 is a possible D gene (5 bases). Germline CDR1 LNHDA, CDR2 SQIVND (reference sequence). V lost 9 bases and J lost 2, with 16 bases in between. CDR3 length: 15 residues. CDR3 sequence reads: CASRVTFANTGELFF. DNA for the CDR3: TGTGCCAGCAGGGTTACTTTTGCCAACACCGGGGAGCTGTTTTTT.

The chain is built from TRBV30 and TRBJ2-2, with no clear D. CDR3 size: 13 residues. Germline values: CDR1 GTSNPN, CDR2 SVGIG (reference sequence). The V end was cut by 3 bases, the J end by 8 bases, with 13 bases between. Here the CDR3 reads CAWRTTNTGELFF. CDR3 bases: TGTGCCTGGAGAACTACCAATACTGGGGAGCTGTTTTTT.

The CDR3 reads CASRLPGSGANVLTF. The CDR3 DNA reads TGTGCCAGCAGGCTCCCAGGGTCTGGGGCCAACGTCCTGACTTTC. The chain has TRBV6-5 and TRBJ2-6, with a tentative D call TRBD1 (5 bases). The CDR3 has 15 residues. CDR1 is MNHEY, CDR2 SVGAGI, per germline. Trimming removed 6 bases at V and 1 base at J, with 10 bases between.

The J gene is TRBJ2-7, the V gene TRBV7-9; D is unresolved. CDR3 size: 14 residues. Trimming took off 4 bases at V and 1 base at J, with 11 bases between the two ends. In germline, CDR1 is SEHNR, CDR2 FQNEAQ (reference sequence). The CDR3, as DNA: TGTGCCAGCAGCTCCGAGTTAGCATCCTACGAGCAGTACTTC. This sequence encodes CASSSELASYEQYF.

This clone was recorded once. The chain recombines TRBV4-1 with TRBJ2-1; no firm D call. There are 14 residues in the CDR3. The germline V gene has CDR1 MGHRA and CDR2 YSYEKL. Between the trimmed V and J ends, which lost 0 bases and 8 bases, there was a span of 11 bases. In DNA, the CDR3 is TGCGCCAGCAGCCAAGATCACCTAGTTGATGAGCAGTTCTTC. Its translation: CASSQDHLVDEQFF.

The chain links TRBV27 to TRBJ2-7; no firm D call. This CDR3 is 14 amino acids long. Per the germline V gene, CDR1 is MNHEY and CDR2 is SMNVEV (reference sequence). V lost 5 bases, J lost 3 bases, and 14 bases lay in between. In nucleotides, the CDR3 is TGTGCCAGCAGTCCCCCCGCCCAACTCTACGAGCAGTACTTC. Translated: CASSPPAQLYEQYF.

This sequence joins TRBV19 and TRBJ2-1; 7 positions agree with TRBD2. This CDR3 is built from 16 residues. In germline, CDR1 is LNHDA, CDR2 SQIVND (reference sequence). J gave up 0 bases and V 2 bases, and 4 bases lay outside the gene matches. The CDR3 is CASSILGGSSYNEQFF. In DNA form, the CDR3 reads TGTGCCAGTAGTATATTGGGCGGGAGCTCCTACAATGAGCAGTTCTTC. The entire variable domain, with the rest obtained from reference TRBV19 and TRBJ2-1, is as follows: DGGITQSPKYLFRKEGQNVTLSCEQNLNHDAMYWYRQDPGQGLRLIYYSQIVNDFQKGDIAEGYSVSREKKESFPLTVTSAQKNPTAFYLCASSILGGSSYNEQFFGPGTRLTVL.

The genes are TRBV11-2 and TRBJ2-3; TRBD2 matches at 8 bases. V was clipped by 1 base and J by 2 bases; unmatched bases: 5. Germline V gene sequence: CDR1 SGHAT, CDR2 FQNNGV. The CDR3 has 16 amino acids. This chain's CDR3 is CASSLAGGFLTDTQYF. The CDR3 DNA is TGTGCCAGCAGCTTAGCGGGAGGGTTTCTCACAGATACGCAGTATTTT. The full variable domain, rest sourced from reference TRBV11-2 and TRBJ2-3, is EAGVAQSPRYKIIEKRQSVAFWCNPISGHATLYWYQQILGQGPKLLIQFQNNGVVDDSQLPKDRFSAERLKGVDSTLKIQPAKLEDSAVYLCASSLAGGFLTDTQYFGPGTRLTVL.

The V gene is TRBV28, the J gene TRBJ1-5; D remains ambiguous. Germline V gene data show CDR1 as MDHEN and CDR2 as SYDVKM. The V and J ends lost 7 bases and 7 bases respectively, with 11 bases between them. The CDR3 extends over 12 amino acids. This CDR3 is CASITSGQPQHF. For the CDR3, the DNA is TGTGCCAGCATAACTAGTGGGCAGCCCCAGCATTTT.

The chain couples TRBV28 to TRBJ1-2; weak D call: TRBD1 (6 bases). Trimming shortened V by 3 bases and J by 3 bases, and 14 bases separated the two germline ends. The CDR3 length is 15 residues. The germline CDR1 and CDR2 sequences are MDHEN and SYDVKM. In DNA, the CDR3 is TGTGCCAGCAGTTTGGCAGGGGACCTTTACTATGGCTACACCTTC. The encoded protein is CASSLAGDLYYGYTF.

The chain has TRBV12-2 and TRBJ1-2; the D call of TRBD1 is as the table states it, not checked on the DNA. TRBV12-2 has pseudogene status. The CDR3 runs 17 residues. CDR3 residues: CASRLLKRGTGGYGYTF. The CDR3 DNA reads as TGTGCAAGTCGCCTCCTTAAGAGGGGGACAGGGGGTTATGGCTACACCTTC.

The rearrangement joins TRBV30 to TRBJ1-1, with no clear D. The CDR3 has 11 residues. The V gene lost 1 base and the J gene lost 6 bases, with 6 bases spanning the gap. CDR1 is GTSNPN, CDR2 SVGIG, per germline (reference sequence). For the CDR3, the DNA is TGTGCCTGGAGTGAACTATCTGAAGCTTTCTTT. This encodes CAWSELSEAFF. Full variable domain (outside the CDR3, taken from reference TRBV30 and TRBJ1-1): SQTIHQWPATLVQPVGSPLSLECTVEGTSNPNLYWYRQAAGRGLQLLFYSVGIGQISSEVPQNLSASRPQDRQFILSSKKLLLSDSGFYLCAWSELSEAFFGQGTRLTVV.

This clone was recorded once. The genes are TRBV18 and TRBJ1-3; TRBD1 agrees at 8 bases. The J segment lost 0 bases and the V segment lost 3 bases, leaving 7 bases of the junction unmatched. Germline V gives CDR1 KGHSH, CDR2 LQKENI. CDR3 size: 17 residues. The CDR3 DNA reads TGTGCCAGCTCACCCAGGACAGGGCAAAGCTCTGGAAACACCATATATTTT. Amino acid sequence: CASSPRTGQSSGNTIYF.

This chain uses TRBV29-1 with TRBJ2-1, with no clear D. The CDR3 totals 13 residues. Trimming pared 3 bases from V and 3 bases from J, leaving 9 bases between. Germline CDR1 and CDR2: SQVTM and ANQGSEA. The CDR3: CSVDVAVYNEQFF. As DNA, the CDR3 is TGCAGCGTTGACGTGGCGGTCTACAATGAGCAGTTCTTC.

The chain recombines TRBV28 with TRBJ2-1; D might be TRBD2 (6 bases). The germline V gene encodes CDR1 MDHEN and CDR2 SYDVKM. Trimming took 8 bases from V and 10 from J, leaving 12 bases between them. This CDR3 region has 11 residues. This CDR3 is CASLGGIEQFF. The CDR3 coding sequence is TGTGCCAGCCTCGGGGGTATCGAGCAGTTCTTC.

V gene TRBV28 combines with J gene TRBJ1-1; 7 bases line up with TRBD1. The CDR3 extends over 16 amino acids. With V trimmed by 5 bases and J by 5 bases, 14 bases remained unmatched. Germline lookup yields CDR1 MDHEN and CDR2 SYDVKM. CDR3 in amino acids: CASSPSTGYGKTEAFF. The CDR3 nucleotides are TGTGCCAGCAGTCCCTCGACAGGGTATGGGAAGACTGAAGCTTTCTTT.